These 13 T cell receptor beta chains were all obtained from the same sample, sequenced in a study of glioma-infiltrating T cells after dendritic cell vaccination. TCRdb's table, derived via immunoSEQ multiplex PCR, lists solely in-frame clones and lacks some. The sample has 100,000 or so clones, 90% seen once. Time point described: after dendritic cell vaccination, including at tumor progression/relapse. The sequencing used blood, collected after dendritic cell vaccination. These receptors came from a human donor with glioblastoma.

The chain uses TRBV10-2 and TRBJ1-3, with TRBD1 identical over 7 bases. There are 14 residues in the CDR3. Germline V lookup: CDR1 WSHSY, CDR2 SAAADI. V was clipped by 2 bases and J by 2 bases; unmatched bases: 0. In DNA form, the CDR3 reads TGCGCCAGCAGTGAGGACAGGGCTGGAAACACCATATATTTT. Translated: CASSEDRAGNTIYF.

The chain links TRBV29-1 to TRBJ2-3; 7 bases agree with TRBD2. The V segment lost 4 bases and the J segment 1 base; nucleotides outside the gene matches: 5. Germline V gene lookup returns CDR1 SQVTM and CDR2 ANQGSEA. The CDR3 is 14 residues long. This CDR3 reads CSVASGVRTDTQYF. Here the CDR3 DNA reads TGCAGCGTTGCCAGCGGGGTCCGCACAGATACGCAGTATTTT.

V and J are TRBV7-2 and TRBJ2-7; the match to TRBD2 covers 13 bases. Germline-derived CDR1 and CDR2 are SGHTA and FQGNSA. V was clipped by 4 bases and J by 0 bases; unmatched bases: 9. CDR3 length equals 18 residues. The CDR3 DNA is TGTGCCAGCAGCTCGTTATACAGGACTAGCGGGAGCTCCTACGAGCAGTACTTC. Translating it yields CASSSLYRTSGSSYEQYF.

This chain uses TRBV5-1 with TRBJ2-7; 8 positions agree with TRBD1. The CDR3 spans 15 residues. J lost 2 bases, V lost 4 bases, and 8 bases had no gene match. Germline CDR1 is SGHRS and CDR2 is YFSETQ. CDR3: CASSPGTGGTYEQYF. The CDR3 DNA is TGCGCCAGCAGCCCCGGGACAGGTGGGACCTACGAGCAGTACTTC.

The CDR3 DNA sequence: TGTGCCAGCACCCGGGTTGGGGGTTCGGGAGTGAACACTGAAGCTTTCTTT. Its translation is CASTRVGGSGVNTEAFF. The chain uses TRBV5-4 and TRBJ1-1; weak D call: TRBD1 (5 bases). This CDR3 has 17 residues. The V end lost 6 bases, the J end lost 0 bases, and 21 bases lay between the germline ends. CDR1 and CDR2 (germline): SGHNT, YYREEE (reference sequence).

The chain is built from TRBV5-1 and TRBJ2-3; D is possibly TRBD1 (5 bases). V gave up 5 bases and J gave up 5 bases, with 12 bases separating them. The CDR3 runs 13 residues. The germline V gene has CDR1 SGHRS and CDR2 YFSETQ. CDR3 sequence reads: CASRGRKVDTQYF. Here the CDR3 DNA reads TGCGCCAGCAGGGGGCGCAAAGTAGATACGCAGTATTTT.

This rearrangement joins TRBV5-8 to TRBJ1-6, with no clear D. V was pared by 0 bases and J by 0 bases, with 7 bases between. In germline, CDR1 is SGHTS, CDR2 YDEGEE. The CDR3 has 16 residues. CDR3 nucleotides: TGTGCCAGCAGCTTGGAGAGACTCTCCTATAATTCACCCCTCCACTTT. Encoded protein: CASSLERLSYNSPLHF.

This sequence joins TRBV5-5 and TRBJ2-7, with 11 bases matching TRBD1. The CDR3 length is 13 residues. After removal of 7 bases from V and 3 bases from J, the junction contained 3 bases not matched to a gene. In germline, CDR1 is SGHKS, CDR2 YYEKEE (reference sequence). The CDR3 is CASSGTGGYEQYF. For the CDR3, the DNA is TGTGCCAGCTCGGGGACAGGGGGCTACGAGCAGTACTTC.

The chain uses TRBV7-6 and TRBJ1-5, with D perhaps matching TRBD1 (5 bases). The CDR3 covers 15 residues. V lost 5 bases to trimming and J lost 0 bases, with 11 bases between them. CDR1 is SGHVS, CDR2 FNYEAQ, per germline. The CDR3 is CASSADTYSNQPQHF. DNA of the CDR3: TGTGCCAGCAGCGCGGACACGTATAGCAATCAGCCCCAGCATTTT.

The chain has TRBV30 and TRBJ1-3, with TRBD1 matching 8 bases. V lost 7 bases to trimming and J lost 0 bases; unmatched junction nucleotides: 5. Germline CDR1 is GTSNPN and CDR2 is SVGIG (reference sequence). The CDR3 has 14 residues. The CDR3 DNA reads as TGTGCCTCAGGACAGGGCCTCTCTGGAAACACCATATATTTT. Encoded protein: CASGQGLSGNTIYF.

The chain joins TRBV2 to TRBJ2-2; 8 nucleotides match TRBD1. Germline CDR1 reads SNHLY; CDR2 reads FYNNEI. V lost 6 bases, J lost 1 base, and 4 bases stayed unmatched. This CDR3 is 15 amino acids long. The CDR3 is CASRPGQGNTGELFF. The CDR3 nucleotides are TGTGCCAGCAGACCAGGACAGGGGAACACCGGGGAGCTGTTTTTT.

The DNA for the CDR3 is TGTGCCAGCTCACCCCCAGCGGGGGGCTCCTACGAGCAGTACTTC. Translated: CASSPPAGGSYEQYF. The chain recombines TRBV18 with TRBJ2-7; TRBD2 agrees at 9 bases. This CDR3 spans 15 amino acids. In germline, CDR1 is KGHSH, CDR2 LQKENI. After removal of 3 bases from V and 0 bases from J, the junction contained 3 bases not matched to a gene.

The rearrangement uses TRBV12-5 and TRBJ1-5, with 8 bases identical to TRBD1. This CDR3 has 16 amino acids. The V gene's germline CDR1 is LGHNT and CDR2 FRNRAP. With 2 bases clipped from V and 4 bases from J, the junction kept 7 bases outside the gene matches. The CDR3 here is CASGLTRTGTNQPQHF. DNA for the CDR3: TGTGCTAGTGGTTTGACCCGGACAGGGACTAATCAGCCCCAGCATTTT.